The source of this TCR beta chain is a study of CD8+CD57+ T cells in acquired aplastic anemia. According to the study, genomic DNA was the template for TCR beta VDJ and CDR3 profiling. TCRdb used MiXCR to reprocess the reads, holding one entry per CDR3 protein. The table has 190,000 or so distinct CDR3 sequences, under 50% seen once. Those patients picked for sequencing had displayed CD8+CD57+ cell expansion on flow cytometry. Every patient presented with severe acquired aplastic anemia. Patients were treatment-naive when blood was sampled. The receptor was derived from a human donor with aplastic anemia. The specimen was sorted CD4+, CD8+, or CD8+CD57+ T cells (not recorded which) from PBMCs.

CDR3 amino acids: CASSLASTSSYEQYF. The DNA for the CDR3 is TGTGCCAGCAGCTTAGCGAGCACGAGCTCCTACGAGCAGTACTTC. This chain links TRBV7-9 with TRBJ2-7; no definite D call. The CDR3 consists of 15 residues. V lost 0 bases and J lost 0, with 9 bases in between. Germline CDR1 and CDR2: SEHNR and FQNEAQ (reference sequence).